Sequencing of this T cell receptor beta chain was carried out in a study of control samples from healthy donors and cancer patients. The CDR3 sequence is 13 residues long. With 9 bases removed from V and 1 base from J, the gap between germline ends came to 10 bases. The germline V gene has CDR1 KGHDR and CDR2 SFDVKD. Some clones are missing from TCRdb's copy, which holds only in-frame ones; the method was immunoSEQ multiplex PCR. There are around 190,000 clones in the sample; around 89% occur only once, and around 1.5% lies in the top ten. Material for sequencing was blood. The clonotype was recovered from a woman in her forties or fifties in good health. The chain recombines TRBV24-1 with TRBJ2-3, with D perhaps matching TRBD1 (6 bases). The CDR3 sequence: CATQSGGTDTQYF. CDR3 bases: TGTGCCACCCAATCAGGGGGCACAGATACGCAGTATTTT.